This TCR beta chain is from a study of T cells in Graves' hyperthyroidism and ophthalmopathy. In the study overall: Blood from the periphery was taken at initial diagnosis, before any treatment. Study-wide results and caveats: Ophthalmopathy cases were set apart from stable hyperthyroidism by a 13 V-J model. In the blood, most expanded thyroid clonotypes above 0.001 appeared as well.

TCR beta CDR3 regions were amplified from RNA. HTBI primers were used for first-round RT-PCR of the TCR CDR3. TCRdb re-analysed the multiplex PCR reads in MiXCR, keeping a single row per CDR3 protein. This sample has about 350,000 distinct CDR3 sequences, with about 15% found just once. This clonotype has a count of ten or more. Its target is unknown. The CDR3 spans 15 residues. CDR1 and CDR2 (germline): SGHTA, FQGNSA. V lost 1 base to trimming and J lost 2 bases, with 11 bases between them. The sequence was obtained from a woman between 25 and 40 years old with Graves' hyperthyroidism. V is TRBV7-2 and J is TRBJ2-5; D gene ambiguous. The specimen was blood. The CDR3 region is CASSLGSALQETQYF. The CDR3 nucleotides read TGTGCCAGCAGCTTAGGCAGTGCTCTACAAGAGACCCAGTACTTC.